This is a list of T cell receptor beta chains from one sample in a study. TCRdb recomputed calls from the 5' RACE reads with MiXCR, one row per CDR3 protein. This sample has 35,000 to 50,000 distinct CDR3 sequences, with 22% found just once. The sequencing sample was made of Tregs sorted from blood. All receptors come from a female donor with breast cancer. CDR3s include the opening cysteine and the closing phenylalanine or tryptophan. D genes are given only for firm matches. Only some rows state a clone size, as once, few, many or a class for expanded clones.

TGTGCCAGCAGCGAACTAGGTGGCACGCAGTATTTT	CASSELGGTQYF	TRBV7-3	few	TRBJ2-3	NA
TGTGCCAGCAGCCCCCCTAGGGGGGAGGGGTACCAAGAGACCCAGTACTTC	CASSPPRGEGYQETQYF	TRBV7-9	NA	TRBJ2-5	NA
TGTGCCAGCTCTCAGGGGGGAAACGAGCAGTACTTC	CASSQGGNEQYF	TRBV3-1	few	TRBJ2-7	NA
TGTGCCAGCAGCTTCTACCCGGGGGCGAGCAATCAGCCCCAGCATTTT	CASSFYPGASNQPQHF	TRBV5-6	NA	TRBJ1-5	NA
TGCAGCACCGGGGCTTACCAAGAGACCCAGTACTTC	CSTGAYQETQYF	TRBV29-1	many	TRBJ2-5	NA
TGTGCCAGCGCGTCAACCCACTCCTACGAGCAGTACTTC	CASASTHSYEQYF	TRBV2	NA	TRBJ2-7	NA
TGTGCCAGCAGCTTAGGCGGGGGGCGCAGGAACGAGCAGTACTTC	CASSLGGGRRNEQYF	TRBV7-2	NA	TRBJ2-7	TRBD2
TGTGCCAGCAGCTTAAGACGACGGAACTATGGCTACACCTTC	CASSLRRRNYGYTF	TRBV7-2	few	TRBJ1-2	NA
TGTGCCAGCAGTTACCCAGGGGGCGGTGACACTGAAGCTTTCTTT	CASSYPGGGDTEAFF	TRBV6-5	NA	TRBJ1-1	TRBD1
TGCAGTGCTGCCCCAGATTACTATGGCTACACCTTC	CSAAPDYYGYTF	TRBV20-1	few	TRBJ1-2	NA
TGTGCCAGCAGAGACAAGGCGGGGTATAGCACAGATACGCAGTATTTT	CASRDKAGYSTDTQYF	TRBV27	few	TRBJ2-3	NA
TGCAGTGCTAGAGATCCCAGGTTGCTCGGGGAGCTGTTTTTT	CSARDPRLLGELFF	TRBV20-1	many	TRBJ2-2	NA
TGTGCCAGCAGCCAAGGACAGGGTAACGATGAGCAGTTCTTC	CASSQGQGNDEQFF	TRBV4-2	many	TRBJ2-1	TRBD1
TGCGCCAGCAGTCCTACGGGAGGGCAAGTGGATGAGCAGTTCTTC	CASSPTGGQVDEQFF	TRBV5-1	many	TRBJ2-1	TRBD2
TGTGCCAGCGGTTTTCGAGGGGGACTAGCATGGGCGAATACGCAGTATTTT	CASGFRGGLAWANTQYF	TRBV2	NA	TRBJ2-3	TRBD2
TGTGCCAGCAGCTTAGACAGGGGGAACACCGGGGAGCTGTTTTTT	CASSLDRGNTGELFF	TRBV5-5	few	TRBJ2-2	TRBD1
TGCAGTGCTAGAGAATGGACTAGCGGGAGCAGGGGCACAGATACGCAGTATTTT	CSAREWTSGSRGTDTQYF	TRBV20-1	many	TRBJ2-3	TRBD2
TGTGCCAGTAAGATCGGGGGAAACACTGAAGCTTTCTTT	CASKIGGNTEAFF	TRBV19	few	TRBJ1-1	NA
TGTGCCAGCAGCTTTGGTAGGAGCTCCTACGAGCAGTACTTC	CASSFGRSSYEQYF	TRBV11-2	NA	TRBJ2-7	NA
TGTGCCAGCAGTTTAATGGCAGGGTATCAGCCCCAGCATTTT	CASSLMAGYQPQHF	TRBV12-3/TRBV12-4	many	TRBJ1-5	NA
TGTGCCAGCAGTTCCGGCACAGATACGCAGTATTTT	CASSSGTDTQYF	TRBV27	few	TRBJ2-3	NA
TGCAGTGCTGCCGACAGGCGAAACACCGGGGAGCTGTTTTTT	CSAADRRNTGELFF	TRBV20-1	NA	TRBJ2-2	NA
TGCAGCGTAGACCCAGGGAAGCGGGAGACCCAGTACTTC	CSVDPGKRETQYF	TRBV29-1	NA	TRBJ2-5	NA
TGTGCCAGTAGTATGGGGCGTACAGATACGCAGTATTTT	CASSMGRTDTQYF	TRBV19	NA	TRBJ2-3	NA
TGCGCCAGCAGCTTTTTCGCGGGGCAGCCCCAGCATTTT	CASSFFAGQPQHF	TRBV5-1	few	TRBJ1-5	NA
TGTGCCAGCAGTTTCCCGGGACAGACTGACAATTCACCCCTCCACTTT	CASSFPGQTDNSPLHF	TRBV28	NA	TRBJ1-6	TRBD1
TGCGCCAGCAGCTTAGGCTGGAGGGAACCGGGACTAAACAATGAGCAGTTCTTC	CASSLGWREPGLNNEQFF	TRBV5-1	few	TRBJ2-1	TRBD2
TGTGCCTGGAGTGTACCCCATGCCTACGAGCAGTACTTC	CAWSVPHAYEQYF	TRBV30	NA	TRBJ2-7	NA
TGTGCCAGCAGTTTATATGCAGAAAACTACGAGCAGTACTTC	CASSLYAENYEQYF	TRBV27	once	TRBJ2-7	NA
TGTGCCAGCAGGCGGGAGAGCACTAGCACAGATACGCAGTATTTT	CASRRESTSTDTQYF	TRBV2	NA	TRBJ2-3	TRBD2
TGCAGTGCGCACGACAGGGGGCGATGGTCACCCCTCCACTTT	CSAHDRGRWSPLHF	TRBV20-1	many	TRBJ1-6	TRBD1
TGCGCCAGCAGCCAAGCCCGGGGCTACTCAGCCCCTGGGGCCAACGTCCTGACTTTC	CASSQARGYSAPGANVLTF	TRBV4-1	many	TRBJ2-6	NA
TGTGCCAGCTCACCCTACGGACAGGCCAGCTCCTACGAGCAGTACTTC	CASSPYGQASSYEQYF	TRBV18	few	TRBJ2-7	TRBD1
TGTGCCAGTAATCTAGCGGGAGTGGCCTACAATGAGCAGTTCTTC	CASNLAGVAYNEQFF	TRBV19	NA	TRBJ2-1	TRBD2
TGTGCCAGCAGTGTGTCGGGACAAGGCAATCAGCCCCAGCATTTT	CASSVSGQGNQPQHF	TRBV2	many	TRBJ1-5	NA
TGCAGTGCTGTACCTTCTAGCGGCCCCTCCTACGAGCAGTACTTC	CSAVPSSGPSYEQYF	TRBV20-1	NA	TRBJ2-7	TRBD2
TGTGCCAGCAGCTATCTAATAGGGGACTATGGCTACACCTTC	CASSYLIGDYGYTF	TRBV7-9	many	TRBJ1-2	NA
TGTGCCAGCAGCTTAAGCCCCCCCCAAGGGCTAGTCGACAATGAGCAGTTCTTC	CASSLSPPQGLVDNEQFF	TRBV7-3	NA	TRBJ2-1	NA
TGTGCCAGCAGTCCTCGACCGTTGGGTAGCGGGGCATATCGAGAGCAGTTCTTC	CASSPRPLGSGAYREQFF	TRBV12-3/TRBV12-4	few	TRBJ2-1	TRBD2
TGCAGTGCTAGAGCCCGCTTAACCTACAGGACTAGCGAGACAGATACGCAGTATTTT	CSARARLTYRTSETDTQYF	TRBV20-1	many	TRBJ2-3	TRBD2